What follows are 28 T cell receptor beta chains derived from one specimen sequenced in a study of cytomegalovirus exposure and HLA in healthy donors. PCR employed 60 Vbeta and 13 Jbeta primers. Only in-frame clones appear in the TCRdb table, and some are missing; sequencing was by immunoSEQ multiplex PCR. Of 90,000 to 120,000 clones detected, about 74% appear once; the ten largest clones hold 13% to 15%. Sequencing was carried out using PBMCs. Receptors were obtained from a woman aged 35 to 49 in good health and CMV-seropositive.

This rearrangement joins TRBV2 to TRBJ2-2, with D tentatively TRBD2 (5 bases). V lost 7 bases, J lost 5 bases, and 17 bases lay in between. Germline V gives CDR1 SNHLY, CDR2 FYNNEI. There are 15 residues in the CDR3. This CDR3 reads CASIEEAMVTGELFF. CDR3 coding DNA: TGTGCCAGCATTGAGGAGGCAATGGTTACCGGGGAGCTGTTTTTT.

The chain carries TRBV30 and TRBJ1-2; 7 positions agree with TRBD1. The CDR3 contains 15 residues. With V trimmed by 3 bases and J by 4 bases, 11 bases remained unmatched. Germline CDR1 and CDR2: GTSNPN and SVGIG (reference sequence). In DNA form, the CDR3 reads TGTGCCTGGAGCGTGGTTTTTTGGGACAGCTATGGCTACACCTTC. This sequence encodes CAWSVVFWDSYGYTF.

This clone appeared a single time. The chain is built from TRBV5-1 and TRBJ2-3; 9 bases map to TRBD1. V was clipped by 3 bases and J by 6 bases; unmatched bases: 8. This CDR3 spans 15 amino acids. Germline V lookup: CDR1 SGHRS, CDR2 YFSETQ. The CDR3 is CASSSGQGYGDTQYF. The CDR3, as DNA: TGCGCCAGCAGCTCGGGACAGGGTTATGGGGATACGCAGTATTTT.

The J gene is TRBJ2-7, the V gene TRBV25-1; TRBD1 aligns across 10 bases. Per the germline V gene, CDR1 is MGHDK and CDR2 is SYGVNS. There are 16 residues in the CDR3. The ends lost 4 bases at V and 1 base at J; junction bases unmatched: 7. The CDR3 coding sequence is TGTGCCAGCAGTGCCCCCCCGGGACAGGGGTCCTACGAGCAGTACTTC. It yields the protein CASSAPPGQGSYEQYF.

The chain joins TRBV7-9 to TRBJ1-2; 11 bases are shared with TRBD1. V shed 5 bases and J 6 bases; nucleotides not matched to a gene: 8. The germline V gene has CDR1 SEHNR and CDR2 FQNEAQ (reference sequence). The CDR3 spans 15 residues. The CDR3 region has the DNA TGTGCCAGCAGCCCTCAACCGGGACAGGGGGATGGCTACACCTTC. Its protein product is CASSPQPGQGDGYTF.

This clone was recorded a few times. The rearrangement joins TRBV5-5 to TRBJ1-6; 10 positions agree with TRBD1. This CDR3 has 16 amino acids. J was trimmed by 6 bases and V by 3 bases; bases with no gene match: 6. The germline V gene encodes CDR1 SGHKS and CDR2 YYEKEE (reference sequence). The CDR3 region has the DNA TGTGCCAGCAGCTCGACAGGGGGCGTTATTAATTCACCCCTCCACTTT. Residues: CASSSTGGVINSPLHF.

The chain joins TRBV7-3 to TRBJ2-1, with 9 bases lining up with TRBD1. Germline CDR1 reads SGHTA; CDR2 reads FQGTGA. There are 13 residues in the CDR3. J was trimmed by 5 bases and V by 4 bases; bases with no gene match: 0. As DNA, the CDR3 is TGTGCCAGCAGCTGGACAGGGGACAATGAGCAGTTCTTC. Protein product: CASSWTGDNEQFF.

The chain recombines TRBV7-6 with TRBJ2-7; D is possibly TRBD2 (6 bases). This CDR3 is 16 amino acids long. Germline-derived CDR1 and CDR2 are SGHVS and FNYEAQ. Trimming stripped 5 bases from V and 7 bases from J, with 24 bases between. The DNA of the CDR3 is TGTGCCAGCAGCCCCTCAAGGGTGGGGCGCGCGGGAGAGCAGTACTTC. Amino acid sequence: CASSPSRVGRAGEQYF.

This clone was picked up a small number of times. The CDR3 is CASSSRVAGGADTQYF. The CDR3 nucleotides read TGCGCCAGCAGCTCGCGAGTAGCGGGGGGTGCAGATACGCAGTATTTT. This chain links TRBV5-1 with TRBJ2-3; 10 bases match TRBD2. The CDR3 length is 16 residues. Germline-derived CDR1 and CDR2 are SGHRS and YFSETQ. The V segment lost 3 bases and the J segment 4 bases; nucleotides outside the gene matches: 8.

J is TRBJ1-5 and V is TRBV29-1; no clear D gene. This CDR3 region has 13 residues. Germline V CDR1 and CDR2: SQVTM, ANQGSEA. V was trimmed by 5 bases and J by 3 bases, leaving 11 bases between them. The CDR3, as DNA: TGCAGCGTTTCCGAGAATTTCAATCAGCCCCAGCATTTT. It encodes CSVSENFNQPQHF.

The chain recombines TRBV30 with TRBJ2-1, with D maybe TRBD2 (6 bases). Looked up from germline, CDR1 is GTSNPN and CDR2 is SVGIG (reference sequence). The CDR3 is made up of 17 amino acids. V lost 1 base to trimming and J lost 1 base, with 17 bases between them. The CDR3 DNA sequence: TGTGCCTGGAGTGCAAGTTGGAGGGTGGAATCCTACAATGAGCAGTTCTTC. Encoded protein: CAWSASWRVESYNEQFF.

This chain links TRBV30 with TRBJ2-5; D ambiguous. The J call is in doubt because the DNA end fits TRBJ2-7 better. Per the germline V gene, CDR1 is GTSNPN and CDR2 is SVGIG (reference sequence). CDR3 length: 11 residues. CDR3 residues: CAWSYSSEQYF. The CDR3 nucleotides are TGTGCCTGGAGCTATTCAAGCGAGCAGTACTTC.

V usage is TRBV2 and J usage is TRBJ2-5; perhaps TRBD2 as D (7 bases). CDR1 is SNHLY and CDR2 is FYNNEI in the germline V gene. The CDR3 length is 15 residues. V shed 7 bases and J shed 0 bases, with 15 bases lying between them. Here the CDR3 DNA reads TGTGCCAGCATAACGGGGGGCTTGTACCAAGAGACCCAGTACTTC. Translation: CASITGGLYQETQYF.

J is TRBJ1-1 and V is TRBV5-1; D is possibly TRBD1 (6 bases). The CDR3 has 14 residues. Trimming stripped 3 bases from V and 6 bases from J, with 15 bases between. CDR1 SGHRS and CDR2 YFSETQ come from the germline V gene. CDR3 DNA: TGCGCCAGCAGCTCCCGAACAGGGTTCTCTGAAGCTTTCTTT. It codes for CASSSRTGFSEAFF.

The chain combines TRBV6-1 with TRBJ1-2; D may be TRBD1 (6 bases). The V gene lost 11 bases and the J gene lost 8 bases, with 12 bases spanning the gap. Germline V gives CDR1 MNHNS, CDR2 SASEGT. This CDR3 has 10 residues. CDR3 nucleotide sequence: TGTGCCGGGGGGGGGCACGGCTACACCTTC. This gives the protein CAGGGHGYTF.

In this sample, this clone turned up once. The chain carries TRBV5-6 and TRBJ2-5; TRBD2 matches 8 bases. V lost 3 bases and J lost 1; bases outside the gene matches: 8. The CDR3 length is 16 residues. The germline CDR1 and CDR2 sequences are SGHDT and YYEEEE. For the CDR3, the DNA is TGTGCCAGCAGCTCGCAACTAGCGGATCGCCAAGAGACCCAGTACTTC. Its protein is CASSSQLADRQETQYF.

CDR3 DNA sequence: TGTGCCAGCAGCCAAGCCCACAGAGACTCTGGGGCCAACGTCCTGACTTTC. It translates to CASSQAHRDSGANVLTF. V is TRBV4-2 and J is TRBJ2-6; D gene ambiguous. CDR3 length: 17 residues. The V end lost 1 base, the J end lost 0 bases, and 10 bases lay between the germline ends. Germline V CDR1 and CDR2: LGHNA, YNFKEQ.

The chain links TRBV15 to TRBJ1-4, with D uncertain. The CDR3 loop spans 15 amino acids. CDR1 is LNHNV, CDR2 YYDKDF, per germline (reference sequence). The germline V and J ends were trimmed by 4 bases and 0 bases, with 9 bases remaining between them. The CDR3: CATSTRSATNEKLFF. CDR3 nucleotide sequence: TGTGCCACCAGCACTAGGAGTGCAACTAATGAAAAACTGTTTTTT.

The V gene is TRBV29-1, the J gene TRBJ2-3; 7 bases map to TRBD2. V shed 3 bases and J 1 base; nucleotides not matched to a gene: 7. Looked up from germline, CDR1 is SQVTM and CDR2 is ANQGSEA. The CDR3 runs 15 residues. This CDR3 reads CSVDGLAAGTDTQYF. Here the CDR3 DNA reads TGCAGCGTTGACGGGCTAGCGGCGGGCACAGATACGCAGTATTTT.

V gene TRBV7-8 combines with J gene TRBJ2-2; 7 bases are shared with TRBD1. CDR1 and CDR2 from the germline V gene are SGHVS and FQNEAQ. V shed 2 bases, J shed 14 bases, and the junction held 11 bases outside the gene matches. The CDR3 is 14 residues long. CDR3 in DNA: TGTGCCAGCAGCTTACGGATCTCTCTAGGGGGCCTGTTTTTT. It encodes CASSLRISLGGLFF.

There are a few counts of this clone. The rearrangement uses TRBV30 and TRBJ2-3; TRBD2 is a possible D gene (6 bases). Germline V CDR1 and CDR2: GTSNPN, SVGIG (reference sequence). This CDR3 has 16 residues. Trimming took 0 bases from V and 2 from J, leaving 15 bases between them. In DNA form, the CDR3 reads TGTGCCTGGAGTGTAAGGAGGGTTCCATACACAGATACGCAGTATTTT. Protein product: CAWSVRRVPYTDTQYF.

The chain recombines TRBV30 with TRBJ1-2; D gene uncertain. V was cut by 0 bases and J by 2 bases, with 10 bases left in between. The CDR3 is 14 amino acids. Germline lookup yields CDR1 GTSNPN and CDR2 SVGIG (reference sequence). The CDR3 bases are TGTGCCTGGAGTGTAAAACGCCTAAACTATGGCTACACCTTC. Protein product: CAWSVKRLNYGYTF.

This clone was seen just once. This chain links TRBV5-4 with TRBJ2-7; 7 bases align to TRBD2. V shed 5 bases and J 2 bases; nucleotides not matched to a gene: 10. CDR1 is SGHNT and CDR2 is YYREEE in the germline V gene (reference sequence). This CDR3 region has 15 residues. In DNA, the CDR3 is TGTGCCAGCAGTCCCTGGGGGGGTGGGACCTACGAGCAGTACTTC. Protein: CASSPWGGGTYEQYF.

The gene calls are TRBV5-1 and TRBJ1-1, with 8 nucleotides matching TRBD1. Germline CDR1 SGHRS, CDR2 YFSETQ. The CDR3 has 13 amino acids. V dropped 2 bases and J dropped 7; count of bases not matched to a gene: 4. DNA of the CDR3: TGCGCCAGCAGCTTTGCAGGGGGCGATGAAGCTTTCTTT. Protein sequence: CASSFAGGDEAFF.

The gene calls are TRBV5-1 and TRBJ2-7, with D maybe TRBD1 (6 bases). Trimming removed 3 bases from V and 2 bases from J, with 18 bases in between. The CDR3 is 16 residues long. Germline values: CDR1 SGHRS, CDR2 YFSETQ. The CDR3 nucleotides read TGCGCCAGCAGCTCAAAAGCAGGGGTGGGGACCTACGAGCAGTACTTC. Its protein is CASSSKAGVGTYEQYF.

This clone was detected a few times. Additional DNA sequences in this sample encode the identical CDR3. J is TRBJ1-1 and V is TRBV5-6, with TRBD1 as a possible D gene (5 bases). The V gene lost 2 bases and the J gene lost 0 bases, with 8 bases spanning the gap. Germline lookup yields CDR1 SGHDT and CDR2 YYEEEE. The CDR3 extends over 14 amino acids. The CDR3 sequence is CASSLTGLNTEAFF. As DNA, the CDR3 is TGTGCCAGCAGCTTAACAGGACTGAACACTGAAGCTTTCTTT.

This clone was recorded once. This chain joins TRBV6-1 and TRBJ2-1; a possible D gene is TRBD1 (6 bases). This CDR3 has 13 residues. Germline V gene data show CDR1 as MNHNS and CDR2 as SASEGT. Deletions cut 4 bases from V and 10 bases from J, with 14 bases between. CDR3 amino acids: CASSVHREEEQFF. The CDR3 DNA reads TGTGCCAGCAGTGTACACAGGGAAGAGGAGCAGTTCTTC.

This CDR3 reads CASIGGSAKNIQYF. DNA for the CDR3: TGTGCCAGCATAGGGGGATCGGCCAAAAACATTCAGTACTTC. This chain joins TRBV2 and TRBJ2-4; a weak D match, TRBD1 (6 bases). Germline V gene sequence: CDR1 SNHLY, CDR2 FYNNEI. The CDR3 is made up of 14 amino acids. V was trimmed by 7 bases and J by 1 base, leaving 11 bases between them.